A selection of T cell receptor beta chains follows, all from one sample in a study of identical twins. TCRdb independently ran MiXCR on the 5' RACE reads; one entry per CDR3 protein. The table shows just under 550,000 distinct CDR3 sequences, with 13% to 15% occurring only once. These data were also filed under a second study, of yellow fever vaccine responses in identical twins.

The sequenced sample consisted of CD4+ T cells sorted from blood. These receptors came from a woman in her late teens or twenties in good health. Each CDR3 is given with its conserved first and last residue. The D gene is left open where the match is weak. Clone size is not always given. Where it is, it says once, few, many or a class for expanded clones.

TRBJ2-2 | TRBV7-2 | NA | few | TGTGCCAGCAGCTTAAGCCAGGTTATTACCGGGGAGCTGTTTTTT | CASSLSQVITGELFF
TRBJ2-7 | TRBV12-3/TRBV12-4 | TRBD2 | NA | TGTGCCAGCAAGCGGCGGGAGGGGACCTACGAGCAGTACTTC | CASKRREGTYEQYF
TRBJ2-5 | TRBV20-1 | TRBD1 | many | TGCAGTGCTAAACCCCTGACAGGGATCCAAGAGACCCAGTACTTC | CSAKPLTGIQETQYF
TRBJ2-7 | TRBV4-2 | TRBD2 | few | TGTGCCAGCAGCCAAGATGGACTAGCCTACGAGCAGTACTTC | CASSQDGLAYEQYF
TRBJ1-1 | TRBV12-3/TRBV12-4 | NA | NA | TGTGCCAGTAAGCCGTTTGGGTTCGAGCTTGAAGCTTTCTTT | CASKPFGFELEAFF
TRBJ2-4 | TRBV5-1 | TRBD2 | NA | TGCGCCAGCAGAGGCGGGGGGGCCGCCCGAAACATTCAGTACTTC | CASRGGGAARNIQYF
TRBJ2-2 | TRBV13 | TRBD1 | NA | TGTGCCAGCACCTTCGGACAGGACACCGGGGAGCTGTTTTTT | CASTFGQDTGELFF
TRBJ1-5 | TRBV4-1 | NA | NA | TGCGCCAGCAGCCAAACCGCAGGGGAAAGACAGCCCCAGCATTTT | CASSQTAGERQPQHF
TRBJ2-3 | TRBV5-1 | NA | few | TGCGCCAGCAGCCGTCTATCGGGCACAGATACGCAGTATTTT | CASSRLSGTDTQYF
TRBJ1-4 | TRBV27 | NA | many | TGTGCCAGCAGACCCGAGGGGGGGGGGAATGAAAAACTGTTTTTT | CASRPEGGGNEKLFF
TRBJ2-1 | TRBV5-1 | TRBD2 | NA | TGCGCCAGCAGCTCTTACGGTGGACTAGCGGTAAATGAGCAGTTCTTC | CASSSYGGLAVNEQFF
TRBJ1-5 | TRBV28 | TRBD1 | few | TGTGCCAGCACGGGACAGACGACTTATAGCAATCAGCCCCAGCATTTT | CASTGQTTYSNQPQHF
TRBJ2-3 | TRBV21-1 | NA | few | TGTGCCAGCAGCGTACAACAGGGGGAAAATAGCACAGATACGCAGTATTTT | CASSVQQGENSTDTQYF
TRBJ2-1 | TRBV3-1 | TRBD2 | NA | TGTGCCAGCAGCCAAGGGGCTAGCGGGACCCTTGAGCAGTTCTTC | CASSQGASGTLEQFF
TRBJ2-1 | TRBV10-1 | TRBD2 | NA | TGCGCCAGCAGCGTGGCTAGCGGGAGCCGAGAGCAGTTCTTC | CASSVASGSREQFF